This T cell receptor (beta chain) was sequenced for a study of T cell changes during pregnancy in multiple sclerosis. The CDR3 length is 14 residues. V lost 4 bases to trimming and J lost 2 bases; unmatched junction nucleotides: 3. Germline V gives CDR1 SGHVS, CDR2 FNYEAQ. Sequenced by immunoSEQ multiplex PCR; TCRdb stores in-frame clones only, minus some. The sample holds 36,000 or so clones; more than 70% are singletons and the top ten take roughly 0.58%. This clonotype originated in a female donor with multiple sclerosis, enrolled in a pregnancy study. The gene calls are TRBV7-6 and TRBJ1-2; 8 nucleotides agree with TRBD1. The input for sequencing was CD4+ T cells from peripheral blood mononuclear cells, taken in the first trimester of pregnancy. CDR3 region: CASSSDRGNYGYTF. The CDR3, as DNA: TGTGCCAGCAGCTCCGACAGGGGAAACTATGGCTACACCTTC.